The rows below give T cell receptor beta chains drawn from one sample of a study of T cells after posttransplantation cyclophosphamide. Only in-frame clones appear in the TCRdb table, and some are missing; sequencing was by immunoSEQ multiplex PCR. This sample shows 20,000 to 30,000 clones and no singletons; 4.4% rests with the ten largest. The sequenced sample was PBMCs. These receptors all come from a woman between 50 and 59 years old in good health, CMV-negative, and a related stem cell transplant donor. The CDR3 runs from the conserved cysteine through the conserved F or W. A D gene is named only where the DNA matches it firmly. The size field reads how often the clone was seen (once, few, many) or a class if it is expanded.

d_gene	abundance	v_gene	j_gene	CDR3nt	CDR3aa
TRBD2	many	TRBV27	TRBJ2-3	TGTGCCAGCAGTTCCATAGCGGGAGGGCCAAGGTATTTT	CASSSIAGGPRYF
.	many	TRBV6-1	TRBJ1-2	TGTGCCAGCAGTCTCCGAGCGGACCCTAACTATGGCTACACCTTC	CASSLRADPNYGYTF
.	many	TRBV28	TRBJ2-7	TGTGCCAGCAGTTTCCAATTACGGGACTTAACCTACGAGCAGTACTTC	CASSFQLRDLTYEQYF
TRBD1	many	TRBV29-1	TRBJ2-7	TGCAGCGTCTGGGGACAGGGACGAAACGAGCAGTACTTC	CSVWGQGRNEQYF
.	few	TRBV15	TRBJ1-6	TGTGCCACCAGCAGAGATAGGGGATCTAATTCACCCCTCAACTTT	CATSRDRGSNSPLNF
.	few	TRBV29-1	TRBJ2-3	TGCAGCGTTGAAGGCGGGGATCCGCGGGTTACGCAGTATTTT	CSVEGGDPRVTQYF
TRBD2	many	TRBV4-2	TRBJ2-3	TGTGCCAGCAGCTATCAGCGGGGGTCCCTCGATACGCAGTATTTT	CASSYQRGSLDTQYF
.	many	TRBV5-6	TRBJ2-7	TGTGCCAGCAGCTTGGTGTCAGGGATCCACGAGCAGTACTTC	CASSLVSGIHEQYF
.	many	TRBV23-1	TRBJ1-2	TGCGCCAGCACCCACAGGGCCGCATATTATGGCTACACCTTC	CASTHRAAYYGYTF
.	many	TRBV7-8	TRBJ1-3	TGTGCCAGCAGCCACGAGCGGGGGGGCCACTCTGGAAACACCATATATTTT	CASSHERGGHSGNTIYF
TRBD1	many	TRBV19	TRBJ1-5	TGTGCCAGTAGAGGGGACAGGCAAGCAAACAATCAGCCCCAGCATTTT	CASRGDRQANNQPQHF
.	many	TRBV15	TRBJ1-2	TGTGCCACCAGCAGAGATCGTCGGGGATTCGATGGCTACACCTTC	CATSRDRRGFDGYTF
.	many	TRBV30	TRBJ2-5	TGTGCCTGGAGTAGTACAGGGAGGGGAGAGACCCAGTACTTC	CAWSSTGRGETQYF
TRBD1	many	TRBV19	TRBJ2-3	TGTGCCAGTAGTCCCCGACAGGGTAGCACAGATACGCAGTATTTT	CASSPRQGSTDTQYF
TRBD1	many	TRBV19	TRBJ1-1	TGTGCCAGTAGTATGTCTACAGGGGACCCGAACACTGAAGCTTTCTTT	CASSMSTGDPNTEAFF
.	many	TRBV19	TRBJ2-7	TGTGCCAGTAGTATTTCTCCCTCCTACGAGCAGTACTTC	CASSISPSYEQYF
TRBD1	many	TRBV18	TRBJ2-7	TGTGCCAGCTCACCCGGGACAGGGGAGGACGAGCAGTACTTC	CASSPGTGEDEQYF
.	many	TRBV29-1	TRBJ2-3	TGCAGCGTGCGGGACGGAAGAACAGATACGCAGTATTTT	CSVRDGRTDTQYF
.	many	TRBV4-2	TRBJ2-1	TGTGCCAGCAGCCAAGAGTCGGCGGTAAACAATGAGCAGTTCTTC	CASSQESAVNNEQFF
.	many	TRBV28	TRBJ2-5	TGTGCCAGCAGTTATCTGGGGCGAGAGACCCAGTACTTC	CASSYLGRETQYF
.	many	TRBV27	TRBJ2-7	TGTGCCAGCAGTCACGACAGGAGCGAGCAGTACTTC	CASSHDRSEQYF
.	many	TRBV19	TRBJ2-1	TGTGCCAGTAGTATAGGAGGGGGGGACAATGAGCAGTTCTTC	CASSIGGGDNEQFF
.	many	TRBV5-4	TRBJ2-7	TGTGCCAGCACCGGGAGCGGCGCTAGCTCCTACGAGCAGTACTTC	CASTGSGASSYEQYF
.	many	TRBV7-3	TRBJ2-1	TGTGCCAGCAGCTTAGTCCACGCCGGTGAGCAGTTCTTC	CASSLVHAGEQFF
.	many	TRBV28	TRBJ1-2	TGTGCCAGCAGTCCTCCCACAGGGTCCGGCGGGCTATATGGCTACACCTTC	CASSPPTGSGGLYGYTF
TRBD2	many	TRBV28	TRBJ2-5	TGTGCCAGCACCCTGGGGACTAGCGGGAGGAAAGAGACCCAGTACTTC	CASTLGTSGRKETQYF
TRBD2	many	TRBV6-1	TRBJ2-3	TGTGCCAGCAGTGAAGGAGTAGCGGGGGGGACGACAGATACGCAGTATTTT	CASSEGVAGGTTDTQYF
.	many	TRBV9	TRBJ1-2	TGTGCCAGCAGCCCCTTCGGACACGCTAACTATGGCTACACCTTC	CASSPFGHANYGYTF
TRBD2	many	TRBV5-4	TRBJ2-5	TGTGCCAGCAGTTCTAGCGGGAGGGCCTTTATAGAGACCCAGTACTTC	CASSSSGRAFIETQYF
.	many	TRBV7-9	TRBJ1-3	TGTGCCAGCAGCCAGGTCCGGGGTTTTGGAAACACCATATATTTT	CASSQVRGFGNTIYF
.	many	TRBV7-2	TRBJ1-6	TGTGCCAGCAGCTTATGGATGGGAGCGAACAAGGATTCACCCCTCCACTTT	CASSLWMGANKDSPLHF
TRBD1	many	TRBV27	TRBJ1-2	TGTGCCAGCAGTCTGATACCGGACAGGTCTAACTATGGCTACACCTTC	CASSLIPDRSNYGYTF
TRBD2	few	TRBV4-2	TRBJ2-1	TGTGCCGGCAGCCAACCGGGACTAGCGGGAGAAACGAGGAATAAGCAGTTCTTC	CAGSQPGLAGETRNKQFF
TRBD1	many	TRBV4-3	TRBJ2-1	TGCGCCAGCAGCCAAAGGACAGGGGGCTACAATGAGCAGTTCTTC	CASSQRTGGYNEQFF
.	many	TRBV18	TRBJ1-2	TGTGCCAGCTCAACGGCTAACTATGGCTACACCTTC	CASSTANYGYTF
.	many	TRBV6-5	TRBJ2-5	TGTGCCAGCAGTTACAGAAACAGGGATTGGGAGACCCAGTACTTC	CASSYRNRDWETQYF
TRBD1	many	TRBV9	TRBJ1-4	TGTGCCAGCATCCGGACAGGATTGTTGAAACCAACTAATGAAAAACTGTTTTTT	CASIRTGLLKPTNEKLFF
TRBD1	many	TRBV7-9	TRBJ1-6	TGTGCCAGCAGCTTTCTGGACAGGGTCACAAGCTCCTATAATTCACCCCTCCACTTT	CASSFLDRVTSSYNSPLHF
.	many	TRBV7-9	TRBJ1-1	TGTGCCAGCAAGCCCTCAGGGACTAGCATGAACACTGAAGCTTTCTTT	CASKPSGTSMNTEAFF
.	many	TRBV5-1	TRBJ2-7	TGCGCCAGCAGCTTGGAACAGGGCCCCTACGAGCAGTACTTC	CASSLEQGPYEQYF